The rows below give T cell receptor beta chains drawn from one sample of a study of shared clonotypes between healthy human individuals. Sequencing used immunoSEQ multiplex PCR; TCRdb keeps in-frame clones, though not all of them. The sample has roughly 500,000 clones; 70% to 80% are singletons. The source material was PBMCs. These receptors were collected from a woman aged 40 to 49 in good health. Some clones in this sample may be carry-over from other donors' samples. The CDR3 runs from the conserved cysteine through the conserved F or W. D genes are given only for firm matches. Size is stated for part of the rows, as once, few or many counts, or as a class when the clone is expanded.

CDR3 DNA: TGTGCCAGCGCCCCCGGGACTCGGTCCTACAATGAGCAGTTCTTC
CDR3 protein: CASAPGTRSYNEQFF
V gene: TRBV28
CDR3 length: 15
J gene: TRBJ2-1
D gene: -
clone size: -

CDR3 DNA: TGTGCCAGCAGTGCCGGGACATCTAACTATGGCTACACCTTC
CDR3 protein: CASSAGTSNYGYTF
V gene: TRBV28
CDR3 length: 14
J gene: TRBJ1-2
D gene: -
clone size: -

CDR3 DNA: TGTGCCAGCAGTAAGGATTTGTATAACACTGAAGCTTTCTTT
CDR3 protein: CASSKDLYNTEAFF
V gene: TRBV28
CDR3 length: 14
J gene: TRBJ1-1
D gene: -
clone size: -

CDR3 DNA: TGTGCCTCACTGACAGATACCTACGAGCAGTACTTC
CDR3 protein: CASLTDTYEQYF
V gene: TRBV30
CDR3 length: 12
J gene: TRBJ2-7
D gene: -
clone size: few

CDR3 DNA: TGTGCCAGCAGGGGGACAGGCTTCAACAATGAGCAGTTCTTC
CDR3 protein: CASRGTGFNNEQFF
V gene: TRBV2
CDR3 length: 14
J gene: TRBJ2-1
D gene: TRBD1
clone size: -

CDR3 DNA: TGCGCCAGCAGAACGGAGGACAGGCTCTACGAGCAGTACTTC
CDR3 protein: CASRTEDRLYEQYF
V gene: TRBV10-2
CDR3 length: 14
J gene: TRBJ2-7
D gene: TRBD1
clone size: -

CDR3 DNA: TGTGCCAGCAGTTTCAGCAGCGGAAACATAGATACGCAGTATTTT
CDR3 protein: CASSFSSGNIDTQYF
V gene: TRBV28
CDR3 length: 15
J gene: TRBJ2-3
D gene: -
clone size: -

CDR3 DNA: TGTGCCAGCAGGCCCAGCGTTTCCTACGAGCAGTACTTC
CDR3 protein: CASRPSVSYEQYF
V gene: TRBV28
CDR3 length: 13
J gene: TRBJ2-7
D gene: -
clone size: -

CDR3 DNA: TGTGCCAGCAGTGTGTTGACAGGGGGGAATTCACCCCTCCACTTT
CDR3 protein: CASSVLTGGNSPLHF
V gene: TRBV6-1
CDR3 length: 15
J gene: TRBJ1-6
D gene: TRBD1
clone size: -

CDR3 DNA: TGTGCCACCAGCAGGGGGACAGGGGGTAATGGCTACACCTTC
CDR3 protein: CATSRGTGGNGYTF
V gene: TRBV15
CDR3 length: 14
J gene: TRBJ1-2
D gene: TRBD1
clone size: -

CDR3 DNA: TGTGCCAGCAGGAGGCGGCCCAGGGATGAGCAGTTCTTC
CDR3 protein: CASRRRPRDEQFF
V gene: TRBV28
CDR3 length: 13
J gene: TRBJ2-1
D gene: -
clone size: -

CDR3 DNA: TGCGCCAGCAGCCAATTCACGCCCGGGAGCTCCTACGAGCAGTACTTC
CDR3 protein: CASSQFTPGSSYEQYF
V gene: TRBV4-1
CDR3 length: 16
J gene: TRBJ2-7
D gene: -
clone size: -

CDR3 DNA: TGTGCCAGCCGAGGCGGGAGTGGGTACAATGAGCAGTTCTTC
CDR3 protein: CASRGGSGYNEQFF
V gene: TRBV2
CDR3 length: 14
J gene: TRBJ2-1
D gene: TRBD2
clone size: once

CDR3 DNA: TGTGCCAGCAGTTACTCGTCCGGGAACGGCTACACCTTC
CDR3 protein: CASSYSSGNGYTF
V gene: TRBV6-6
CDR3 length: 13
J gene: TRBJ1-2
D gene: -
clone size: once

CDR3 DNA: TGTGCCAGCAGCGTCAGCGGGAGGGCCTCCAATGAGCAGTTCTTC
CDR3 protein: CASSVSGRASNEQFF
V gene: TRBV7-3
CDR3 length: 15
J gene: TRBJ2-1
D gene: TRBD2
clone size: -

CDR3 DNA: TGTGCCAGCTCACCACAGGAGTTGAGCGAGCAGTACTTC
CDR3 protein: CASSPQELSEQYF
V gene: TRBV18
CDR3 length: 13
J gene: TRBJ2-7
D gene: -
clone size: -

CDR3 DNA: TGTGCCAGTAAGGACCTCGCGACAGCCAGCTCTGGGGCCAACGTCCTGACTTTC
CDR3 protein: CASKDLATASSGANVLTF
V gene: TRBV19
CDR3 length: 18
J gene: TRBJ2-6
D gene: -
clone size: once

CDR3 DNA: TGTGCCAGCAGTCCCCGTCGACCTATAGGACCAGGGGGTGAGAACACTGAAGCTTTCTTT
CDR3 protein: CASSPRRPIGPGGENTEAFF
V gene: TRBV28
CDR3 length: 20
J gene: TRBJ1-1
D gene: TRBD1
clone size: -

CDR3 DNA: TGCGCCAGCAGCCAAGATCTCCGGGCCTATGGCTACACCTTC
CDR3 protein: CASSQDLRAYGYTF
V gene: TRBV4-1
CDR3 length: 14
J gene: TRBJ1-2
D gene: -
clone size: -

CDR3 DNA: TGTGCCAGCAGTTACTCCCTAGGTCCGGATACGCAGTATTTT
CDR3 protein: CASSYSLGPDTQYF
V gene: TRBV6-6
CDR3 length: 14
J gene: TRBJ2-3
D gene: -
clone size: -

CDR3 DNA: TGTGCCATCACTAAGGGACTTCTGGATACGCAGTATTTT
CDR3 protein: CAITKGLLDTQYF
V gene: TRBV10-3
CDR3 length: 13
J gene: TRBJ2-3
D gene: -
clone size: -

CDR3 DNA: TGTGCCTGGAGTCGGGGGCCCTACGAGCAGTACTTC
CDR3 protein: CAWSRGPYEQYF
V gene: TRBV30
CDR3 length: 12
J gene: TRBJ2-7
D gene: -
clone size: once

CDR3 DNA: TGTGCCAGCAGCCCCACGGGGCCAAATCCCGAGCAGTACTTC
CDR3 protein: CASSPTGPNPEQYF
V gene: TRBV5-4
CDR3 length: 14
J gene: TRBJ2-7
D gene: -
clone size: -

CDR3 DNA: TGTGCCAGCTCACCGGGCGAAATATACAATGAGCAGTTCTTC
CDR3 protein: CASSPGEIYNEQFF
V gene: TRBV18
CDR3 length: 14
J gene: TRBJ2-1
D gene: -
clone size: once

CDR3 DNA: TGTGCCGGGGGTAGCGGGGATAACACCGGGGAGCTGTTTTTT
CDR3 protein: CAGGSGDNTGELFF
V gene: TRBV5-4
CDR3 length: 14
J gene: TRBJ2-2
D gene: TRBD2
clone size: -

CDR3 DNA: TGTGCCAGCAGCCCCCTAAGGACAGGGAGGCAAGAGACCCAGTACTTC
CDR3 protein: CASSPLRTGRQETQYF
V gene: TRBV5-8
CDR3 length: 16
J gene: TRBJ2-5
D gene: TRBD1
clone size: -

CDR3 DNA: TGTGCCAGTAGCACGCGGAACTCTGGAAACACCATATATTTT
CDR3 protein: CASSTRNSGNTIYF
V gene: TRBV19
CDR3 length: 14
J gene: TRBJ1-3
D gene: -
clone size: -

CDR3 DNA: TGTGCCAGCAGGCGAACGCTAGGAAACAATGAGCAGTTCTTC
CDR3 protein: CASRRTLGNNEQFF
V gene: TRBV6-1
CDR3 length: 14
J gene: TRBJ2-1
D gene: -
clone size: -

CDR3 DNA: TGTGCCAGCAGTTTAAGCCAGGGGAGAAATCAGCCCCAGCATTTT
CDR3 protein: CASSLSQGRNQPQHF
V gene: TRBV27
CDR3 length: 15
J gene: TRBJ1-5
D gene: -
clone size: few

CDR3 DNA: TGTGCCAGCAGCATGACCGGTCCAGATGCCGAGCAGTACTTC
CDR3 protein: CASSMTGPDAEQYF
V gene: TRBV5-4
CDR3 length: 14
J gene: TRBJ2-7
D gene: -
clone size: -

CDR3 DNA: TGTGCCAGCACGGACCTGAACAATGAGCAGTTCTTC
CDR3 protein: CASTDLNNEQFF
V gene: TRBV28
CDR3 length: 12
J gene: TRBJ2-1
D gene: -
clone size: -

CDR3 DNA: TGTGCCAGCAGCCCCTCCGGGATCTCGACCCTGGGCCTCTTC
CDR3 protein: CASSPSGISTLGLF
V gene: TRBV11-2
CDR3 length: 14
J gene: TRBJ2-7
D gene: -
clone size: -

CDR3 DNA: TGTGCCAGCAGTTACATTGGGAGAGCAACTAATGAAAAACTGTTTTTT
CDR3 protein: CASSYIGRATNEKLFF
V gene: TRBV6-5
CDR3 length: 16
J gene: TRBJ1-4
D gene: -
clone size: -

CDR3 DNA: TGTGCCAGCTCACCACAACAGGGCACAGATACGCAGTATTTT
CDR3 protein: CASSPQQGTDTQYF
V gene: TRBV18
CDR3 length: 14
J gene: TRBJ2-3
D gene: -
clone size: -

CDR3 DNA: TGTGCCAGTAGTATAGCCGCGCAGAGGTTCTACGAGCAGTACTTC
CDR3 protein: CASSIAAQRFYEQYF
V gene: TRBV19
CDR3 length: 15
J gene: TRBJ2-7
D gene: -
clone size: -

CDR3 DNA: TGCGCCAGCAGCTTGGCCGACAGGTTCGACGAGCAGTACTTC
CDR3 protein: CASSLADRFDEQYF
V gene: TRBV5-1
CDR3 length: 14
J gene: TRBJ2-7
D gene: -
clone size: -

CDR3 DNA: TGTGCCAGCAGCTTGGGGTACACGGGCACCGGGGAGCTGTTTTTT
CDR3 protein: CASSLGYTGTGELFF
V gene: TRBV5-6
CDR3 length: 15
J gene: TRBJ2-2
D gene: -
clone size: many

CDR3 DNA: TGTGCCAGCAGTGAAGGACTAGCGGGGGCCGGGGAGCTGTTTTTT
CDR3 protein: CASSEGLAGAGELFF
V gene: TRBV6-1
CDR3 length: 15
J gene: TRBJ2-2
D gene: TRBD2
clone size: -

CDR3 DNA: TGTGCCAGCAGCCAAGACAGGGTCGACAATGAGCAGTTCTTC
CDR3 protein: CASSQDRVDNEQFF
V gene: TRBV4-2
CDR3 length: 14
J gene: TRBJ2-1
D gene: -
clone size: -

CDR3 DNA: TGTGCCAGCAGCTTAATGATCTCAGGCCCCCACGAGCAGTACTTC
CDR3 protein: CASSLMISGPHEQYF
V gene: TRBV7-3
CDR3 length: 15
J gene: TRBJ2-7
D gene: -
clone size: -

CDR3 DNA: TGTGCCAGCAGCTTACGCGGGGGACTTCAGCAGTTCTTC
CDR3 protein: CASSLRGGLQQFF
V gene: TRBV7-2
CDR3 length: 13
J gene: TRBJ2-1
D gene: TRBD2
clone size: -

CDR3 DNA: TGTGCCAGCAGTGAAACTAGCCGCTACACCGGGGAGCTGTTTTTT
CDR3 protein: CASSETSRYTGELFF
V gene: TRBV6-1
CDR3 length: 15
J gene: TRBJ2-2
D gene: -
clone size: -

CDR3 DNA: TGTGCCAGCAGCTTAGGAGCCCGGACAGTCCAAGAGACCCAGTACTTC
CDR3 protein: CASSLGARTVQETQYF
V gene: TRBV13
CDR3 length: 16
J gene: TRBJ2-5
D gene: -
clone size: -

CDR3 DNA: TGTGCCAGCACCCGAGGAGGGGGCAATCAGCCCCAGCATTTT
CDR3 protein: CASTRGGGNQPQHF
V gene: TRBV28
CDR3 length: 14
J gene: TRBJ1-5
D gene: -
clone size: -

CDR3 DNA: TGTGCCAGCAGACGAGGAACTCTCTCCTACGAGCAGTACTTC
CDR3 protein: CASRRGTLSYEQYF
V gene: TRBV7-2
CDR3 length: 14
J gene: TRBJ2-7
D gene: -
clone size: few

CDR3 DNA: TGTGCCAGCAGCCCTACAGCGTACACTGAAGCTTTCTTT
CDR3 protein: CASSPTAYTEAFF
V gene: TRBV7-9
CDR3 length: 13
J gene: TRBJ1-1
D gene: -
clone size: -

CDR3 DNA: TGTGCCAGCAGTTTGCGAGGCTTCGAAAAAAACACTGAAGCTTTCTTT
CDR3 protein: CASSLRGFEKNTEAFF
V gene: TRBV28
CDR3 length: 16
J gene: TRBJ1-1
D gene: -
clone size: -

CDR3 DNA: TGTGCCAGCAGCCCTTCGGGGGGGCTAGAGACCCAGTACTTC
CDR3 protein: CASSPSGGLETQYF
V gene: TRBV7-9
CDR3 length: 14
J gene: TRBJ2-5
D gene: TRBD2
clone size: -

CDR3 DNA: TGTGCCAGCAGCAATAGCAATCAGCCCCAGCATTTT
CDR3 protein: CASSNSNQPQHF
V gene: TRBV7-2
CDR3 length: 12
J gene: TRBJ1-5
D gene: -
clone size: -

CDR3 DNA: TGTGCCAGCAGTATGGGTCGGACAGGGACCCACGAGCAGTACTTC
CDR3 protein: CASSMGRTGTHEQYF
V gene: TRBV28
CDR3 length: 15
J gene: TRBJ2-7
D gene: TRBD1
clone size: -

CDR3 DNA: TGTGCCAGCAGTTCCGGGACGAATGAGCAGTTCTTC
CDR3 protein: CASSSGTNEQFF
V gene: TRBV28
CDR3 length: 12
J gene: TRBJ2-1
D gene: -
clone size: -

CDR3 DNA: TGTGCCAGCAGCCCCGGGACAGCGAACACAGATACGCAGTATTTT
CDR3 protein: CASSPGTANTDTQYF
V gene: TRBV11-1
CDR3 length: 15
J gene: TRBJ2-3
D gene: TRBD1
clone size: -

CDR3 DNA: TGTGCCAGCAGTGACTCCAGGGCCGGGGAGCTGTTTTTT
CDR3 protein: CASSDSRAGELFF
V gene: TRBV6-4
CDR3 length: 13
J gene: TRBJ2-2
D gene: -
clone size: -